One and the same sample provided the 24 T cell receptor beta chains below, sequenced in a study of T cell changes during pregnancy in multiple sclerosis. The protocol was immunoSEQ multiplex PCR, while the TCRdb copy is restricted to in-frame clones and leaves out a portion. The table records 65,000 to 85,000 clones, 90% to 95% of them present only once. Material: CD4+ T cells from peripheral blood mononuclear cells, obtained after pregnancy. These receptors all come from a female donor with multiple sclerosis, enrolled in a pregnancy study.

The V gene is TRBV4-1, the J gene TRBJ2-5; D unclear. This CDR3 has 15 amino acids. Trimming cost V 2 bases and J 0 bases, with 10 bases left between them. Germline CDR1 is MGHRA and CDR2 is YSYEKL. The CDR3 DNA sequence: TGCGCCAGCAGCCAAAATCTAGTGTACCAAGAGACCCAGTACTTC. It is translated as CASSQNLVYQETQYF.

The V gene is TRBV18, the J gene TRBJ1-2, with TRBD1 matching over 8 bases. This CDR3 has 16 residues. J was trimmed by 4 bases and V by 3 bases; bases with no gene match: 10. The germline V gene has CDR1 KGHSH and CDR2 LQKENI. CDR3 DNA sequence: TGTGCCAGCTCACCTAACCCGGGACAGGCGATCTATGGCTACACCTTC. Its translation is CASSPNPGQAIYGYTF.

The CDR3 protein is CAPRPDPVYF. CDR3 nucleotides: TGTGCCCCACGTCCCGATCCGGTATACTTC. The chain joins TRBV2 to TRBJ2-7, with D unresolved. Trimming removed 11 bases from V and 13 bases from J, with 18 bases in between. The CDR3 is 10 residues long. Germline CDR1 reads SNHLY; CDR2 reads FYNNEI.

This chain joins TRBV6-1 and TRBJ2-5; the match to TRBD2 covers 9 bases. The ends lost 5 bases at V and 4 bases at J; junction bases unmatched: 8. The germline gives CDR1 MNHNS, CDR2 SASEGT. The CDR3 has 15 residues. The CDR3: CASSSTSGWGETQYF. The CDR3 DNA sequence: TGTGCCAGCAGTTCGACTAGCGGATGGGGAGAGACCCAGTACTTC.

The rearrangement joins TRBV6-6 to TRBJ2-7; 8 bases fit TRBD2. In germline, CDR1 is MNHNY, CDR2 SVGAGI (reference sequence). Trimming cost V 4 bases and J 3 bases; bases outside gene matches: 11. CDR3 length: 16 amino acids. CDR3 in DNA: TGTGCCAGCAGTTCCACGGCGGGGGGCCGGGGCTACGAGCAGTACTTC. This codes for CASSSTAGGRGYEQYF.

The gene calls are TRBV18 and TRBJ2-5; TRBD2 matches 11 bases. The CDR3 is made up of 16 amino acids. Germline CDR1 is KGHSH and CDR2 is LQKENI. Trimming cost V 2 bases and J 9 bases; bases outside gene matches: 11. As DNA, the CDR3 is TGTGCCAGCTCACCAGTTCTAGCGGGAGGCCCCAAGGCCCAGTACTTC. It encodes CASSPVLAGGPKAQYF.

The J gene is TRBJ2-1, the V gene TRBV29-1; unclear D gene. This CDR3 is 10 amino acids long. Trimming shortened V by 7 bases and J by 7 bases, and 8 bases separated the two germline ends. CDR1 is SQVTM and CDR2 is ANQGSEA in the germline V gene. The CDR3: CSGLANEQFF. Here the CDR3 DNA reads TGCAGCGGCTTAGCAAATGAGCAGTTCTTC.

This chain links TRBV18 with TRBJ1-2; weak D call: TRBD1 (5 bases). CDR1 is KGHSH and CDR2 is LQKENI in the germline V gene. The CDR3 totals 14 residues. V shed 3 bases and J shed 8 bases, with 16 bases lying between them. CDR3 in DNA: TGTGCCAGCTCACCGATACCGACCGGACAAGGCTACACCTTC. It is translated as CASSPIPTGQGYTF. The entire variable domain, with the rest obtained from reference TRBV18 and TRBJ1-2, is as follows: NAGVMQNPRHLVRRRGQEARLRCSPMKGHSHVYWYRQLPEEGLKFMVYLQKENIIDESGMPKERFSAEFPKEGPSILRIQQVVRGDSAAYFCASSPIPTGQGYTFGSGTRLTVV.

The chain's CDR3 is CASSGAGMNYGYTF. CDR3 coding DNA: TGTGCCAGCAGTGGTGCAGGGATGAACTATGGCTACACCTTC. This sequence joins TRBV6-1 and TRBJ1-2; D may be TRBD1 (5 bases). Germline values: CDR1 MNHNS, CDR2 SASEGT. This CDR3 is built from 14 residues. V gave up 4 bases and J gave up 2 bases, with 11 bases separating them.

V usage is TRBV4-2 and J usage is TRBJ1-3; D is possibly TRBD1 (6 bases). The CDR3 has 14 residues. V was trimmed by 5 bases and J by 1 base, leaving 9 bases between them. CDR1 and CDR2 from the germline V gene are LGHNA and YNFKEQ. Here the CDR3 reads CASSATGSGNTIYF. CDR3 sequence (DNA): TGTGCCAGCAGCGCTACAGGGTCTGGAAACACCATATATTTT.

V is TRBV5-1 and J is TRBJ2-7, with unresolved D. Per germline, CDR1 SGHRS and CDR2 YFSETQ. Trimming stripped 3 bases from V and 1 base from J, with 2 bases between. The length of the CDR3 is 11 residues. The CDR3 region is CASSSSYEQYF. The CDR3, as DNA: TGCGCCAGCAGCTCGTCCTACGAGCAGTACTTC.

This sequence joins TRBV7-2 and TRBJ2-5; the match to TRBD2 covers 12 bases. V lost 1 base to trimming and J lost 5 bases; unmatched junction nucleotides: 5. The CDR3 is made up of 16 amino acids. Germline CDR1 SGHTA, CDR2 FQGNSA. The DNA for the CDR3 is TGTGCCAGCAGCTTAGTGTCTAGCGGGAGGGATGAGACCCAGTACTTC. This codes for CASSLVSSGRDETQYF.

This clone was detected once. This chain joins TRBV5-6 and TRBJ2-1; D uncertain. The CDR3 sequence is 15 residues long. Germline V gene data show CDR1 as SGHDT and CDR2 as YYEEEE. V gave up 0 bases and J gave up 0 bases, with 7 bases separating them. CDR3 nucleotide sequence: TGTGCCAGCAGCTTGGAACTTTTCTCCTACAATGAGCAGTTCTTC. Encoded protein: CASSLELFSYNEQFF.

The CDR3 DNA follows: TGTGCCAGCAGCTTAGGGCAGGACTACGAGCAGTACTTC. Translation gives CASSLGQDYEQYF. The chain combines TRBV7-8 with TRBJ2-7; D not certain. V shed 1 base and J shed 3 bases, with 7 bases lying between them. The CDR3 consists of 13 residues. From germline, CDR1 is SGHVS and CDR2 FQNEAQ.

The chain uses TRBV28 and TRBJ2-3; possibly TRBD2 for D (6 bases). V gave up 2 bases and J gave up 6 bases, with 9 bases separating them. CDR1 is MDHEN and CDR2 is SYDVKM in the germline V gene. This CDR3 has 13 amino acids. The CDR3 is CASSLAGRDTQYF. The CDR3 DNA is TGTGCCAGCAGTTTAGCGGGACGGGATACGCAGTATTTT.

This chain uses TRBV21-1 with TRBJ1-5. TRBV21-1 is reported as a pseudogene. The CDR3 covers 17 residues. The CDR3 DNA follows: TGTGCCAGCAGCAAAAGGGGGAGGGTACAACACAATCAGCCCCAGCATTTT. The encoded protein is CASSKRGRVQHNQPQHF.

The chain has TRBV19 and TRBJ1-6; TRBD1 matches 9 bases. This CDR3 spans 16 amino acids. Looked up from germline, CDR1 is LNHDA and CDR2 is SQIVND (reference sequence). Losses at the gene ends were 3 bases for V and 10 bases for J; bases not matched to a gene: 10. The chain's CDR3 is CASSIGGQGRLSPLHF. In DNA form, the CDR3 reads TGTGCCAGTAGTATCGGAGGACAGGGGAGGTTGTCACCCCTCCACTTT.

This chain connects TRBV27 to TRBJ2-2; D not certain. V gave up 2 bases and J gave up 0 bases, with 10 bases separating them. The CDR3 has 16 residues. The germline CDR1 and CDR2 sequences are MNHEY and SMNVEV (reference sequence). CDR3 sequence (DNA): TGTGCCAGCAGTTTAAGTGCTACCACGAACACCGGGGAGCTGTTTTTT. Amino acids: CASSLSATTNTGELFF.

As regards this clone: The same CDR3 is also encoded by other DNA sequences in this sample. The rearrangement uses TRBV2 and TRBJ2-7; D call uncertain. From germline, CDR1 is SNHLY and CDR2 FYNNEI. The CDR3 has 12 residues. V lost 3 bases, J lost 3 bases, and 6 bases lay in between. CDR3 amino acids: CASSEASYEQYF. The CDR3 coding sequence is TGTGCCAGCAGTGAGGCCAGCTACGAGCAGTACTTC.

The CDR3 spells CAISGRSTGLDTDTQYF. In DNA, the CDR3 is TGTGCCATCAGTGGGCGGTCGACAGGGTTGGACACAGATACGCAGTATTTT. This chain connects TRBV10-3 to TRBJ2-3, with 7 bases lining up with TRBD1. This CDR3 region has 17 residues. Germline CDR1 reads ENHRY; CDR2 reads SYGVKD. V shed 4 bases and J 2 bases; nucleotides not matched to a gene: 12.

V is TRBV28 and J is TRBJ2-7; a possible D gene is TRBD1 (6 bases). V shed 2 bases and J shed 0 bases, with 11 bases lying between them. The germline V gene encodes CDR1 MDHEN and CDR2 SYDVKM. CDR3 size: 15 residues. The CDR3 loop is CASSLGGLGSYEQYF. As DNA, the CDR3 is TGTGCCAGCAGTTTAGGGGGCCTTGGCTCCTACGAGCAGTACTTC.

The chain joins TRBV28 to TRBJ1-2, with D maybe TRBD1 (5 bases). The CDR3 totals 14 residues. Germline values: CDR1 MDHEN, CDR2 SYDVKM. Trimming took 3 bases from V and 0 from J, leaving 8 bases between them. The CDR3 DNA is TGTGCCAGCAGTTTGACAGCGTCTAACTATGGCTACACCTTC. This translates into CASSLTASNYGYTF.

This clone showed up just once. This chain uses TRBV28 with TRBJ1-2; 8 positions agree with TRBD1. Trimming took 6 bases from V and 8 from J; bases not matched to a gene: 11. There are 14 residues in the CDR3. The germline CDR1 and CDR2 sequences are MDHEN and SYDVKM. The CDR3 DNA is TGTGCCAGCAGCTCCACCGGGACAGGTTGGGGCTACACCTTC. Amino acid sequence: CASSSTGTGWGYTF.

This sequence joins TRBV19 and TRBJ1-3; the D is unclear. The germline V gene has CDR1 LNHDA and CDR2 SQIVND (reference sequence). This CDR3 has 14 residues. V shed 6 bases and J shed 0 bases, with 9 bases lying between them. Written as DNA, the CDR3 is TGTGCCAGTAGACAGATCAGCTCTGGAAACACCATATATTTT. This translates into CASRQISSGNTIYF.